This T cell receptor beta chain was captured in a study of glioma-infiltrating T cells after dendritic cell vaccination. Selection required adequate fresh-frozen tumor tissue plus more than two years' survival data. The trim removed 1 base at V and 5 bases at J, leaving 4 bases unmatched. This CDR3 contains 15 residues. Germline loops: CDR1 MGHRA, CDR2 YSYEKL. The data were produced by immunoSEQ multiplex PCR, yet TCRdb's version contains in-frame clones alone and is incomplete. Of about 82,000 clones detected, 85% to 90% appear once; the ten largest clones hold 3.2%. The rearrangement joins TRBV4-1 to TRBJ2-3; 9 bases line up with TRBD2. Sequencing used blood, obtained before dendritic cell vaccination. The sequence was obtained from a human donor with glioblastoma. Written as DNA, the CDR3 is TGCGCCAGCAGCCAAGTTGCGGGAGGGGGAGATACGCAGTATTTT. Its translation is CASSQVAGGGDTQYF.